Below, 13 T cell receptor beta chains from the same sample are listed, as sequenced in a study of T-cell reconstitution after alpha-beta-depleted transplantation in children. Construction of the TCRbeta library involved unique molecular identifiers. TCRdb ran MiXCR on the PCR reads and lists one entry per CDR3 protein. The table includes 250,000 to 300,000 distinct CDR3 sequences, roughly 7.8% detected once. Regarding the study as a whole: Counts and diversity of T cells one year after transplant came mostly from newly produced T cells.

These receptors lack a known antigen. Specimen: peripheral blood, collected 360 days after TCRalphabeta/CD19-depleted stem cell transplant. These receptors all come from a female patient aged 2 to 10 who had a stem cell transplant for Fanconi anemia, so the T cells may come from the graft donor.

This clonotype was counted only a few times. The chain combines TRBV3-1 with TRBJ1-1, with D uncertain. The CDR3 runs 13 residues. The ends were cut back, 4 bases at V and 5 bases at J, with 11 bases in the middle. The V gene's germline CDR1 is LGHDT and CDR2 YNNKEL (reference sequence). CDR3 DNA sequence: TGTGCCAGCAGCCGCCTCGGAAAGACTGAAGCTTTCTTT. It is translated as CASSRLGKTEAFF.

Many counts were recorded for this clonotype. This chain joins TRBV28 and TRBJ2-1; the match to TRBD2 covers 9 bases. V was clipped by 6 bases and J by 1 base; unmatched bases: 4. The CDR3 is made up of 15 amino acids. Germline CDR1 reads MDHEN; CDR2 reads SYDVKM. This CDR3 reads CASRGGGGSYNEQFF. CDR3 sequence (DNA): TGTGCCAGCAGGGGCGGGGGGGGATCCTACAATGAGCAGTTCTTC.

In this sample, this clonotype turned up a few times. This rearrangement joins TRBV28 to TRBJ2-7, with D possibly matching TRBD2 (6 bases). The CDR3 is 18 residues long. Germline V gene data show CDR1 as MDHEN and CDR2 as SYDVKM. Trimming removed 3 bases from V and 0 bases from J, with 21 bases in between. DNA of the CDR3: TGTGCCAGCAGTTTTTTGATGTCCTCCGGACTACACTCCTACGAGCAGTACTTC. This sequence encodes CASSFLMSSGLHSYEQYF. Looking up the rest from reference TRBV28 and TRBJ2-7 gives the full variable domain: DVKVTQSSRYLVKRTGEKVFLECVQDMDHENMFWYRQDPGLGLRLIYFSYDVKMKEKGDIPEGYSVSREKKERFSLILESASTNQTSMYLCASSFLMSSGLHSYEQYFGPGTRLTVT.

This clonotype was seen more than once but under ten times. J is TRBJ2-7 and V is TRBV11-2; 9 bases are shared with TRBD1. The CDR3 consists of 14 residues. The germline gives CDR1 SGHAT, CDR2 FQNNGV. V trimming: 5 bases; J trimming: 3 bases; junction bases outside the gene matches: 5. The CDR3 loop is CASSDGTGNYEQYF. The DNA of the CDR3 is TGTGCCAGCAGCGACGGGACAGGGAACTACGAGCAGTACTTC. The variable domain in full, with the rest retrieved from reference TRBV11-2 and TRBJ2-7, is EAGVAQSPRYKIIEKRQSVAFWCNPISGHATLYWYQQILGQGPKLLIQFQNNGVVDDSQLPKDRFSAERLKGVDSTLKIQPAKLEDSAVYLCASSDGTGNYEQYFGPGTRLTVT.

In its sample, this clonotype was seen a few times. This chain connects TRBV30 to TRBJ2-1; D unresolved. Trimming left V 6 bases short and J 12 bases short, with 12 bases between. Per the germline V gene, CDR1 is GTSNPN and CDR2 is SVGIG (reference sequence). This CDR3 region has 10 residues. The CDR3 coding sequence is TGTGCCTGCACTACGGATTCGCAGTTCTTC. Translating it yields CACTTDSQFF.

This clonotype appeared many times. The chain links TRBV7-9 to TRBJ2-2; D possibly corresponds to TRBD2 (6 bases). This CDR3 is built from 16 residues. CDR1 and CDR2 (germline): SEHNR, FQNEAQ (reference sequence). V lost 5 bases and J lost 3, with 16 bases in between. In DNA form, the CDR3 reads TGTGCCAGCAGCCATAGTCGATGGGGGGACACCGGGGAGCTGTTTTTT. It encodes CASSHSRWGDTGELFF. The full variable domain, completed using reference TRBV7-9 and TRBJ2-2, is DTGVSQNPRHKITKRGQNVTFRCDPISEHNRLYWYRQTLGQGPEFLTYFQNEAQLEKSRLLSDRFSAERPKGSFSTLEIQRTEQGDSAMYLCASSHSRWGDTGELFFGEGSRLTVL.

This clonotype was counted only a few times. The chain employs TRBV2 and TRBJ2-2; TRBD1 might be the D (7 bases). The CDR3 is made up of 15 amino acids. Per germline, CDR1 SNHLY and CDR2 FYNNEI. V dropped 6 bases and J dropped 3 bases, with 14 bases sitting between them. The CDR3 DNA reads as TGTGCCAGCAGAAAGGAGGGGGCTCACACCGGGGAGCTGTTTTTT. Translated, it gives CASRKEGAHTGELFF.

This clonotype showed up just a few times. This chain joins TRBV20-1 and TRBJ1-1, with D uncertain. The CDR3 length is 11 residues. Germline V gene lookup returns CDR1 DFQATT and CDR2 SNEGSKA (reference sequence). Between the trimmed V and J ends, which lost 7 bases and 10 bases, there was a span of 16 bases. The CDR3 sequence: CSGKEWDGAFF. The CDR3 DNA follows: TGCAGTGGTAAGGAGTGGGATGGAGCTTTCTTT.

This clonotype has at least ten counts. The chain has TRBV6-5 and TRBJ1-1, with 8 nucleotides matching TRBD1. Germline trimming cut 10 bases from V and 2 bases from J; bases unmatched to any gene: 3. Germline-derived CDR1 and CDR2 are MNHEY and SVGAGI. The CDR3 runs 12 residues. Written as DNA, the CDR3 is TGTGCCACACAGGGGGTTAACACTGAAGCTTTCTTT. Translation gives CATQGVNTEAFF.

The chain couples TRBV5-6 to TRBJ2-7; 9 nucleotides align to TRBD1. Looked up from germline, CDR1 is SGHDT and CDR2 is YYEEEE. The CDR3 loop spans 15 amino acids. Germline trimming cut 2 bases from V and 9 bases from J; bases unmatched to any gene: 12. CDR3 in amino acids: CASSLRTGVSYGQYF. The CDR3 nucleotides read TGTGCCAGCAGCTTACGGACAGGGGTTTCTTATGGGCAGTACTTC. The full variable domain, completed using reference TRBV5-6 and TRBJ2-7, is DAGVTQSPTHLIKTRGQQVTLRCSPKSGHDTVSWYQQALGQGPQFIFQYYEEEERQRGNFPDRFSGHQFPNYSSELNVNALLLGDSALYLCASSLRTGVSYGQYFGPGTRLTVT.

This clonotype was seen many times. The chain employs TRBV27 and TRBJ2-7; unclear D gene. V dropped 0 bases and J dropped 7 bases, with 16 bases sitting between them. The CDR3 sequence is 15 residues long. Per germline, CDR1 MNHEY and CDR2 SMNVEV (reference sequence). CDR3 in DNA: TGTGCCAGCAGTTTATCCATTGTTCACCCCCAGGAGCAGTACTTC. Translation gives CASSLSIVHPQEQYF.

Written as DNA, the CDR3 is TGTGCTAGTGGTTTCCGTCAGTCGAACACCGGGGAGCTGTTTTTT. It translates to CASGFRQSNTGELFF. This chain connects TRBV12-5 to TRBJ2-2, with D unclear. V was cut by 3 bases and J by 0 bases, with 8 bases left in between. CDR1 is LGHNT, CDR2 FRNRAP, per germline. The length of the CDR3 is 15 residues.

This clonotype was observed at least ten times. This chain joins TRBV4-3 and TRBJ1-1, with a possible D match to TRBD1 (6 bases). The CDR3 sequence is 15 residues long. Germline CDR1 reads LGHNA; CDR2 reads YSLEER. V shed 0 bases and J shed 1 base, with 9 bases lying between them. The CDR3 nucleotides are TGCGCCAGCAGCCAAGAGTACAGGGAGAACACTGAAGCTTTCTTT. Its protein is CASSQEYRENTEAFF.